This TCR beta chain comes out of a study of T cells in Graves' hyperthyroidism and ophthalmopathy. General study findings and limits: Most thyroid-expanded clonotypes above 0.001 were also found in blood. Classification by a 13 V-J model distinguished ophthalmopathy from stable hyperthyroidism.

TCR beta CDR3 sequences were amplified from RNA transcripts. With the HTBI primer set, the TCR CDR3 went through a first round of RT-PCR. Using its own MiXCR run on the multiplex PCR reads, TCRdb lists one record per CDR3 protein. The sample lists roughly 510,000 distinct CDR3 sequences, more than 20% occurring once. No ophthalmopathy progression within 18 months constituted stable Graves' hyperthyroidism. For the diagnoses, clinical symptoms, serum thyroxine and TRAb, thyroid ultrasound and orbital computed tomography were used. Note on this clonotype: Its antigen is unidentified. A much more abundant neighbour one base away suggests this may be a read error.

From germline, CDR1 is LNHDA and CDR2 SQIVND (reference sequence). The ends were cut back, 4 bases at V and 0 bases at J, with 7 bases in the middle. This CDR3 is built from 14 residues. This TCR derives from a man younger than 30 with Graves' hyperthyroidism. J is TRBJ1-5 and V is TRBV19, with D unclear. The sequencing input was blood. The CDR3 region is CASSTTDSNQPQHF. In nucleotides, the CDR3 is TGTGCCAGTAGTACCACAGATAGCAATCAGCCCCAGCATTTT.